This TCR beta chain appears in the sequencing data of a study of blood T cells in healthy people across ages. Findings and limits, study-wide: The fall in TCR beta diversity per million T cells was roughly linear with age. Unsorted PBMCs prevented conclusive naive versus antigen-experienced comparison.

All donors came from Russia, were Caucasian and healthy, and spanned ages about 6 to 100. No fewer than 6 million PBMCs went into each sample. This clonotype appeared a few times. Its specificity is unknown. One end of the junction does not line up with germline, which may come from a read error. The CDR3 length is 15 residues. In germline, CDR1 is SSHAT, CDR2 FNYEAQ (reference sequence). With a J-beta primer mix and a sample-barcoded 5' primer, a second PCR ran about 7 to 12 cycles. TCRdb used MiXCR to reprocess the 5' RACE reads, holding one entry per CDR3 protein. The sample lists 800,000 to 1,000,000 distinct CDR3 sequences, 48% occurring once.

Specimen: blood. The chain uses TRBV7-7 and TRBJ2-5; 10 positions match TRBD1. The receptor was isolated from a man aged 25 to 40 in good health. CDR3 sequence (DNA): TGTGCTAGCAGCTTAGACAGGGGGCGGTTGGAGACCCAGTACTTC. It encodes CASSLDRGRLETQYF.